These 21 T cell receptor beta chains originate from one sample sequenced in a study of shared clonotypes between healthy human individuals. Naive CD8 isolation took CD45RO-negative cells positively selected for CCR7 and excluded terminally differentiated effector memory CD45RA+ cells. Profiled with immunoSEQ multiplex PCR; TCRdb holds only in-frame clones, not every one. The sample carries some 2,000,000 clones, roughly 95% recorded once. The sequenced sample was naive CD8+ T cells sorted from blood. These receptor sequences come from a man between 18 and 35 years old in good health.

The J gene is TRBJ2-7, the V gene TRBV30; the D is unclear. Trimming removed 2 bases at V and 2 bases at J, with 10 bases between. Germline V gene sequence: CDR1 GTSNPN, CDR2 SVGIG (reference sequence). The CDR3 is made up of 13 amino acids. The chain's CDR3 is CAWSQDPAYEQYF. The CDR3 DNA sequence: TGTGCCTGGAGTCAGGACCCAGCCTACGAGCAGTACTTC.

This clone was recorded only once. The chain employs TRBV28 and TRBJ2-7; possible D gene TRBD1, 6 bases. The CDR3 consists of 10 residues. Per germline, CDR1 MDHEN and CDR2 SYDVKM. V was pared by 9 bases and J by 6 bases, with 9 bases between. As DNA, the CDR3 is TGTGCCAGTCAGGGGTTCGAGCAGTACTTC. Protein sequence: CASQGFEQYF.

The count of this clone is one. This chain joins TRBV5-4 and TRBJ2-3; TRBD2 agrees at 13 bases. Losses at the gene ends were 4 bases for V and 2 bases for J; bases not matched to a gene: 10. The CDR3 totals 18 residues. Germline values: CDR1 SGHNT, CDR2 YYREEE (reference sequence). The CDR3 nucleotides read TGTGCCAGCAGCCTGGGACTAGCGGGGTTGCCACCCACAGATACGCAGTATTTT. It translates to CASSLGLAGLPPTDTQYF.

The chain is built from TRBV30 and TRBJ1-4; 7 nucleotides align to TRBD1. This CDR3 is 14 amino acids long. From germline, CDR1 is GTSNPN and CDR2 SVGIG (reference sequence). Trimming cost V 0 bases and J 5 bases; bases outside gene matches: 3. The CDR3 region is CAWSVLGGNEKLFF. As DNA, the CDR3 is TGTGCCTGGAGTGTACTAGGGGGCAATGAAAAACTGTTTTTT.

Written as DNA, the CDR3 is TGCGCCAGCAGCCAAGCACAGGGGGCCCACGAGCAGTACTTC. Encoded protein: CASSQAQGAHEQYF. J is TRBJ2-7 and V is TRBV4-1; TRBD1 aligns across 9 bases. The germline CDR1 and CDR2 sequences are MGHRA and YSYEKL. V trimming: 1 base; J trimming: 5 bases; junction bases outside the gene matches: 3. CDR3 length: 14 amino acids.

This clone was recorded only once. The chain couples TRBV6-9 to TRBJ1-4, with 10 bases aligning to TRBD1. The CDR3 spans 18 residues. Trimming cost V 8 bases and J 4 bases; bases outside gene matches: 16. The germline gives CDR1 MNHGY, CDR2 SVAAGI. The CDR3 DNA sequence: TGTGCCAGCCAACAGAGCTTTGACAGGGGGCCCTGTAATGAAAAACTGTTTTTT. This encodes CASQQSFDRGPCNEKLFF.

The V call is TRBV7-6, the J call TRBJ1-6; D is ambiguous. V lost 3 bases to trimming and J lost 10 bases, with 10 bases between them. Germline values: CDR1 SGHVS, CDR2 FNYEAQ. CDR3 size: 13 residues. The CDR3 nucleotides are TGTGCCAGCAGCTTCGACGGGGAGTCACCCCTCCACTTT. Translated: CASSFDGESPLHF.

The rearrangement uses TRBV5-4 and TRBJ1-2; 8 bases agree with TRBD1. This CDR3 is 13 amino acids long. V lost 2 bases to trimming and J lost 6 bases; unmatched junction nucleotides: 3. Germline V gene lookup returns CDR1 SGHNT and CDR2 YYREEE (reference sequence). The chain's CDR3 is CASSFDRGDGYTF. CDR3 coding DNA: TGTGCCAGCAGCTTCGACAGGGGAGATGGCTACACCTTC. The complete variable domain, with remaining parts taken from reference TRBV5-4 and TRBJ1-2, reads ETGVTQSPTHLIKTRGQQVTLRCSSQSGHNTVSWYQQALGQGPQFIFQYYREEENGRGNFPPRFSGLQFPNYSSELNVNALELDDSALYLCASSFDRGDGYTFGSGTRLTVV.

The chain carries TRBV5-1 and TRBJ2-7, with D uncertain. The V and J ends lost 5 bases and 5 bases respectively, with 14 bases between them. CDR1 is SGHRS, CDR2 YFSETQ, per germline. The CDR3 is made up of 13 amino acids. This CDR3 reads CASRPGRTDEQYF. Written as DNA, the CDR3 is TGCGCCAGCAGGCCGGGCAGGACGGACGAGCAGTACTTC.

Here the CDR3 reads CASSLGGPEQFF. The CDR3 bases are TGTGCCAGCAGCTTGGGGGGTCCTGAGCAGTTCTTC. The rearrangement links TRBV5-6 to TRBJ2-1; D call uncertain. CDR1 is SGHDT, CDR2 YYEEEE, per germline. The CDR3 is 12 residues long. Trimming took 0 bases from V and 9 from J, leaving 7 bases between them.

V gene TRBV7-6 combines with J gene TRBJ2-2; no clear D gene. This CDR3 is built from 16 residues. V was shortened by 1 base and J by 0 bases, with 9 bases between the two germline ends. Germline V gives CDR1 SGHVS, CDR2 FNYEAQ. This chain's CDR3 is CASSLGVNANTGELFF. CDR3 sequence (DNA): TGTGCCAGCAGCTTAGGGGTGAACGCGAACACCGGGGAGCTGTTTTTT.

As regards this clone: Other DNA sequences in the sample encode the same CDR3. This chain uses TRBV6-5 with TRBJ1-1; D uncertain. The V gene lost 8 bases and the J gene lost 3 bases, with 7 bases spanning the gap. Germline V CDR1 and CDR2: MNHEY, SVGAGI. The CDR3 covers 11 residues. CDR3 DNA sequence: TGTGCCAGCGGCGGGGACACTGAAGCTTTCTTT. Its translation is CASGGDTEAFF.

This clone was recorded once. The sample contains more than one DNA sequence encoding this CDR3. V is TRBV19 and J is TRBJ2-2; 13 bases are shared with TRBD2. The CDR3 length is 17 residues. Trimming at V came to 4 bases and at J to 2 bases, leaving 4 bases not matched to a gene. The germline V gene has CDR1 LNHDA and CDR2 SQIVND (reference sequence). In DNA form, the CDR3 reads TGTGCCAGTAGTACCGGACTAGCGGGAGAAAACACCGGGGAGCTGTTTTTT. Its translation: CASSTGLAGENTGELFF.

The chain links TRBV18 to TRBJ2-5; D remains ambiguous. Looked up from germline, CDR1 is KGHSH and CDR2 is LQKENI. Trimming took off 2 bases at V and 3 bases at J, with 22 bases between the two ends. This CDR3 region has 18 residues. This CDR3 is CASSPTWTEQNDKETQYF. DNA for the CDR3: TGTGCCAGCTCACCAACTTGGACGGAGCAAAATGATAAAGAGACCCAGTACTTC.

The DNA of the CDR3 is TGTGCCAGTAGTTGGACAGGTTCTGAAGAGACCCAGTACTTC. It codes for CASSWTGSEETQYF. V and J are TRBV19 and TRBJ2-5; 7 bases agree with TRBD1. Germline-derived CDR1 and CDR2 are LNHDA and SQIVND (reference sequence). Trimming cost V 5 bases and J 3 bases; bases outside gene matches: 6. CDR3 length: 14 residues. The complete variable domain, with remaining parts taken from reference TRBV19 and TRBJ2-5, reads DGGITQSPKYLFRKEGQNVTLSCEQNLNHDAMYWYRQDPGQGLRLIYYSQIVNDFQKGDIAEGYSVSREKKESFPLTVTSAQKNPTAFYLCASSWTGSEETQYFGPGTRLLVL.

The V call is TRBV7-9, the J call TRBJ2-7; 7 bases are a match to TRBD1. Germline-derived CDR1 and CDR2 are SEHNR and FQNEAQ (reference sequence). V was clipped by 1 base and J by 4 bases; unmatched bases: 7. This CDR3 contains 15 residues. The DNA of the CDR3 is TGTGCCAGCAGCTTAGGGGAGACAGGGTGGTACGAGCAGTACTTC. As protein: CASSLGETGWYEQYF.

The rearrangement links TRBV7-6 to TRBJ2-5, with 9 positions matching TRBD2. Germline CDR1 and CDR2: SGHVS and FNYEAQ. The V segment lost 4 bases and the J segment 0 bases; nucleotides outside the gene matches: 6. The CDR3 length is 16 residues. CDR3 bases: TGTGCCAGCAGCTACGATGCGGGAGGGTACCAAGAGACCCAGTACTTC. Its translation is CASSYDAGGYQETQYF.

The CDR3 is CASSGMGATNEKLFF. CDR3 DNA sequence: TGTGCCAGCAGTGGCATGGGGGCAACTAATGAAAAACTGTTTTTT. This chain connects TRBV7-9 to TRBJ1-4; maybe TRBD1 (5 bases). The CDR3 is 15 amino acids. The V and J ends lost 6 bases and 0 bases respectively, with 11 bases between them. Germline lookup yields CDR1 SEHNR and CDR2 FQNEAQ (reference sequence). The whole variable domain, remainder taken from reference TRBV7-9 and TRBJ1-4, is DTGVSQNPRHKITKRGQNVTFRCDPISEHNRLYWYRQTLGQGPEFLTYFQNEAQLEKSRLLSDRFSAERPKGSFSTLEIQRTEQGDSAMYLCASSGMGATNEKLFFGSGTQLSVL.

This clone is a singleton in its sample. The chain uses TRBV19 and TRBJ2-5, with 9 bases lining up with TRBD2. This CDR3 is built from 15 residues. In germline, CDR1 is LNHDA, CDR2 SQIVND (reference sequence). Trimming removed 6 bases from V and 4 bases from J; junction bases left unmatched: 9. The CDR3 loop is CASSAGAGGRETQYF. CDR3 nucleotides: TGTGCCAGTAGCGCCGGGGCGGGGGGGCGAGAGACCCAGTACTTC.

The rearrangement uses TRBV4-1 and TRBJ2-7; D gene ambiguous. This CDR3 comprises 13 residues. Deletions cut 4 bases from V and 6 bases from J, with 13 bases between. CDR1 is MGHRA and CDR2 is YSYEKL in the germline V gene. This CDR3 is CASSRLGDSEQYF. In DNA, the CDR3 is TGCGCCAGCAGCCGCTTAGGCGACTCCGAGCAGTACTTC.

The chain employs TRBV15 and TRBJ1-2; no firm D call. Per germline, CDR1 LNHNV and CDR2 YYDKDF (reference sequence). V dropped 2 bases and J dropped 3 bases, with 13 bases sitting between them. The CDR3 has 15 residues. CDR3 region: CATSRLVEIDYGYTF. The CDR3 region has the DNA TGTGCCACCAGCAGACTAGTGGAGATTGACTATGGCTACACCTTC. The whole variable domain, remainder taken from reference TRBV15 and TRBJ1-2, is DAMVIQNPRYQVTQFGKPVTLSCSQTLNHNVMYWYQQKSSQAPKLLFHYYDKDFNNEADTPDNFQSRRPNTSFCFLDIRSPGLGDTAMYLCATSRLVEIDYGYTFGSGTRLTVV.